This is a list of T cell receptor beta chains from one sample in a study of T-cell memory formation after mild COVID-19. TCRdb ran MiXCR on the 5' RACE reads and lists one entry per CDR3 protein. In the table there are a few hundred thousand distinct CDR3 sequences, 20% to 25% of which are singletons. Sequencing was carried out using PBMCs or a T cell subset sorted from them (not recorded which). The origin of the receptors is a young man who had mild COVID-19 (a few samples of this study predate the infection). Cell type and time point are not known. The CDR3 runs from the conserved cysteine through the conserved F or W. A D gene is named only where the DNA matches it firmly. Where a row states a size, it is once, few, many or the class of an expanded clone; other rows omit it.

D: TRBD1; J: TRBJ1-5; size: few; V: TRBV6-2/TRBV6-3; DNA: TGTGCCAGCAGTTACGGATGGACAGGCCCTCTGGGCAATCAGCCCCAGCATTTT; CDR3: CASSYGWTGPLGNQPQHF
D: TRBD1; J: TRBJ1-3; size: few; V: TRBV5-1; DNA: TGCGCCAGCAGCTTGGACCAGGGGGCCGGAAACACCATATATTTT; CDR3: CASSLDQGAGNTIYF
D: TRBD1; J: TRBJ2-3; size: NA; V: TRBV5-1; DNA: TGCGCCAGCAGCTTGGGGACAGGGAGAGATACGCAGTATTTT; CDR3: CASSLGTGRDTQYF
D: NA; J: TRBJ2-2; size: few; V: TRBV6-2/TRBV6-3; DNA: TGTGCCAGCAGAGAGCCCGGGACGGACACCGGGGAGCTGTTTTTT; CDR3: CASREPGTDTGELFF
D: TRBD1; J: TRBJ2-1; size: once; V: TRBV6-2/TRBV6-3; DNA: TGTGCCAGCACCGACGGGACAGGAGAGTTTTCCTACAATGAGCAGTTCTTC; CDR3: CASTDGTGEFSYNEQFF
D: NA; J: TRBJ2-5; size: NA; V: TRBV7-9; DNA: TGTGCCAGCAGCTTAGGAGCAGGGTTGAAGACCCAGTACTTC; CDR3: CASSLGAGLKTQYF
D: NA; J: TRBJ2-3; size: NA; V: TRBV25-1; DNA: TGTGCCAGCAGTCTTCAGGGGGGAATTAAAGATACGCAGTATTTT; CDR3: CASSLQGGIKDTQYF
D: NA; J: TRBJ2-5; size: few; V: TRBV7-9; DNA: TGTGCCAGCAGCTTACGCGAAAGAGGGACCCAGTACTTC; CDR3: CASSLRERGTQYF
D: TRBD1; J: TRBJ2-7; size: NA; V: TRBV4-1; DNA: TGCGCCAGCAGCCAAGTCCCGGGACAGGGGGCCGACGAGCAGTACTTC; CDR3: CASSQVPGQGADEQYF
D: TRBD1; J: TRBJ2-5; size: few; V: TRBV29-1; DNA: TGCAGCGTGGAACAGGGGCGCCAAGAGACCCAGTACTTC; CDR3: CSVEQGRQETQYF
D: TRBD2; J: TRBJ2-1; size: NA; V: TRBV18; DNA: TGTGCCAGCGCCCCATCTAGCGGTGCCCGGGATGAGCAGTTCTTC; CDR3: CASAPSSGARDEQFF
D: NA; J: TRBJ2-2; size: NA; V: TRBV20-1; DNA: TGCAGTGCCAAAAACCACCTAAACACCGGGGAGCTGTTTTTT; CDR3: CSAKNHLNTGELFF
D: NA; J: TRBJ1-1; size: NA; V: TRBV5-1; DNA: TGCGCCAGCAGCCCGGGCCTGCCATTGAACACTGAAGCTTTCTTT; CDR3: CASSPGLPLNTEAFF
D: NA; J: TRBJ1-2; size: NA; V: TRBV6-2/TRBV6-3; DNA: TGTGCCAGCAGTCGTAGAATCGATGGCTACACCTTC; CDR3: CASSRRIDGYTF
D: NA; J: TRBJ2-4; size: NA; V: TRBV28; DNA: TGTGCCAGCAGTTCCGGCCAAGCCAAAAACATTCAGTACTTC; CDR3: CASSSGQAKNIQYF
D: NA; J: TRBJ2-1; size: NA; V: TRBV20-1; DNA: TGCAGTGCTAGAGATGTCCAGGGTACCGATGAGCAGTTCTTC; CDR3: CSARDVQGTDEQFF
D: NA; J: TRBJ2-5; size: NA; V: TRBV4-3; DNA: TGCGCCAGCAGCCAAGATCGGGCATGGGGAACAGAGACCCAGTACTTC; CDR3: CASSQDRAWGTETQYF